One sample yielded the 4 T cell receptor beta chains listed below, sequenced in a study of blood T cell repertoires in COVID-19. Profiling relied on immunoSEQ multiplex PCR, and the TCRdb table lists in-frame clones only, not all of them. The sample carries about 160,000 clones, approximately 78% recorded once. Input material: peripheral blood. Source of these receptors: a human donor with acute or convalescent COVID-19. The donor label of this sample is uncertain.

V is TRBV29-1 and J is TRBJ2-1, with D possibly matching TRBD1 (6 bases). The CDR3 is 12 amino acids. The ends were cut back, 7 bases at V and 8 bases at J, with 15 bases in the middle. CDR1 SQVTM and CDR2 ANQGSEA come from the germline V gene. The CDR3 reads CSGRDNLHEQFF. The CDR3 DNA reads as TGCAGCGGACGGGACAACCTCCATGAGCAGTTCTTC.

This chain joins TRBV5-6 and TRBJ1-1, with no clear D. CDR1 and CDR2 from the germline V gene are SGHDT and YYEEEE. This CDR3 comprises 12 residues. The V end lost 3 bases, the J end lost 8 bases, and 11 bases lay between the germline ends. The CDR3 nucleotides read TGTGCCAGCAGCTCCTCCCAGTCAGAAGCTTTCTTT. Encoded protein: CASSSSQSEAFF. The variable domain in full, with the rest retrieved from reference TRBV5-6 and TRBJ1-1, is DAGVTQSPTHLIKTRGQQVTLRCSPKSGHDTVSWYQQALGQGPQFIFQYYEEEERQRGNFPDRFSGHQFPNYSSELNVNALLLGDSALYLCASSSSQSEAFFGQGTRLTVV.

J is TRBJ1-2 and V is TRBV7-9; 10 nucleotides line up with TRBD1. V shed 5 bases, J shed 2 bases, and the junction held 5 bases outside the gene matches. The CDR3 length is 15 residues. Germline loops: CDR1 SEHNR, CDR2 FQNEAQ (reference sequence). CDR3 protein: CASSLGTGANYGYTF. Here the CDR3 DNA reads TGTGCCAGCAGCCTCGGGACAGGGGCGAACTATGGCTACACCTTC.

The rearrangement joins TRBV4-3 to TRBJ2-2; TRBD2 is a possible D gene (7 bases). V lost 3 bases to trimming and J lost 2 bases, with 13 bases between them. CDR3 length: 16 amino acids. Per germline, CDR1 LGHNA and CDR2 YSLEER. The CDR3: CASSQRRGGNTGELFF. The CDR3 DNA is TGCGCCAGCAGCCAGAGGAGGGGGGGTAACACCGGGGAGCTGTTTTTT.